This T cell receptor beta chain was sequenced during a study of blood T cells in healthy people across ages. The study, taken as a whole, reports: Per million T cells, TCR beta diversity dropped about linearly as age rose.

Investigators took around 11 milliliters of peripheral blood from every donor. The CDR3 has 12 amino acids. CDR1 is SQVTM and CDR2 is ANQGSEA in the germline V gene. V lost 8 bases, J lost 7 bases, and 15 bases lay in between. It was with a sample-barcoded 5' primer and a J-beta primer mix that a second PCR of roughly 7 to 11 cycles was run. All cDNA molecules were each tagged by a template-switch adaptor with 12 random nucleotides. In TCRdb, the 5' RACE reads were re-called with MiXCR into one record per CDR3 protein. The sample records 750,000 or so distinct CDR3 sequences, 25% being singletons. This clonotype was observed a few times. Its antigen is unknown. The same data also went into a second study, on T cells of mothers and their children. That work contributes: Three healthy Caucasian mothers and their six children were the donors.

This chain connects TRBV29-1 to TRBJ2-1, with no clear D. The sequence was obtained from a boy aged 10-17 years in good health. The specimen was blood. CDR3 DNA: TGCAGCTCCCAGTGGCTCCCTAATGAGCAGTTCTTC. Its protein product is CSSQWLPNEQFF.